One and the same sample provided the 32 T cell receptor beta chains below, sequenced in a study of T cells after yellow fever vaccination (dated by TCRdb to the late 2010s). The treatment or condition label on this specimen signifies: live attenuated yellow fever vaccine strain. The library was built by means of 5' RACE. The listed sequencing device is Illumina HiSeq 2500. TCRdb reprocessing: public reads trimmed at Q25 with fastp, clones called with MiXCR, in-frame beta chains kept. Every distinct CDR3 protein forms one entry, paired with its most common genes and DNA. The sample has fewer than 400,000 distinct CDR3 sequences on record, around 6.4% of them singletons. Of the sample, 15% falls within the top ten clones. The specimen was PBMCs, collected 5 days after the yellow fever booster vaccination. These receptors all stem from a man aged 25 to 40 who received the YFV17D yellow fever vaccine.

This clonotype has a count of ten or more. The rearrangement joins TRBV6-2 or TRBV6-3 to TRBJ2-2; 10 bases are a match to TRBD2. V lost 7 bases and J lost 4; bases outside the gene matches: 6. This CDR3 spans 15 amino acids. Germline V lookup: CDR1 MNHEY, CDR2 SVGEGT. As DNA, the CDR3 is TGTGCCAGCACCCCTAGCGGGAGAAGCACCGGGGAGCTGTTTTTT. Encoded protein: CASTPSGRSTGELFF.

This clonotype was found a few times. The chain employs TRBV20-1 and TRBJ2-5, with D possibly being TRBD2 (6 bases). V lost 3 bases to trimming and J lost 4 bases, with 15 bases between them. The germline V gene has CDR1 DFQATT and CDR2 SNEGSKA (reference sequence). The CDR3 has 14 amino acids. In DNA, the CDR3 is TGCAGTGCTAGCCCGGGCGGGAAGACAGAGACCCAGTACTTC. It is translated as CSASPGGKTETQYF.

This clonotype was seen a few times. This rearrangement joins TRBV4-3 to TRBJ2-1; D uncertain. Germline V gene lookup returns CDR1 LGHNA and CDR2 YSLEER. CDR3 length: 13 residues. V was cut by 0 bases and J by 10 bases, with 10 bases left in between. The CDR3 reads CASSQDRKGEQFF. As DNA, the CDR3 is TGCGCCAGCAGCCAAGATCGTAAAGGCGAGCAGTTCTTC.

This clonotype showed up many times. This sequence joins TRBV12-3 or TRBV12-4 and TRBJ2-1; 9 positions match TRBD2. The CDR3 covers 16 residues. J gave up 0 bases and V 7 bases, and 7 bases lay outside the gene matches. CDR3 residues: CASTPGLAHSYNEQFF. The CDR3 DNA reads TGTGCCAGCACCCCAGGACTAGCGCACTCCTACAATGAGCAGTTCTTC.

This clonotype occurred a few times. This chain joins TRBV12-3 or TRBV12-4 and TRBJ2-3; 10 nucleotides align to TRBD1. Trimming took 7 bases from V and 6 from J; bases not matched to a gene: 13. The length of the CDR3 is 16 residues. CDR3 loop: CASIRRDRGDGDTQYF. CDR3 nucleotides: TGTGCCAGCATCCGTAGGGACAGGGGAGATGGCGATACGCAGTATTTT.

The chain combines TRBV4-3 with TRBJ1-1; the D is unclear. Between the trimmed V and J ends, which lost 1 base and 0 bases, there was a span of 6 bases. The germline gives CDR1 LGHNA, CDR2 YSLEER. The CDR3 spans 14 residues. The CDR3 coding sequence is TGCGCCAGCAGCCAAGGTACCGTGAACACTGAAGCTTTCTTT. Amino acids: CASSQGTVNTEAFF.

The chain uses TRBV5-1 and TRBJ1-3, with a tentative D call TRBD1 (6 bases). V lost 1 base to trimming and J lost 4 bases, with 12 bases between them. The CDR3 totals 15 residues. Germline CDR1 and CDR2: SGHRS and YFSETQ. DNA of the CDR3: TGCGCCAGCAGCTTGAGGCCGACAGGAGGAAACACCATATATTTT. Its protein product is CASSLRPTGGNTIYF.

The chain combines TRBV14 with TRBJ2-5; 9 bases are a match to TRBD2. The CDR3 is 19 amino acids. J was trimmed by 4 bases and V by 3 bases; bases with no gene match: 18. Germline CDR1 and CDR2: SGHDN and FVKESK. CDR3 nucleotide sequence: TGTGCCAGCAGCCACCTGGGTGCGGGAGGGCCATTTACGAGAGAGACCCAGTACTTC. Translating gives CASSHLGAGGPFTRETQYF.

A few counts support this clonotype. The chain links TRBV20-1 to TRBJ2-3, with D possibly being TRBD2 (5 bases). The CDR3 has 14 amino acids. The germline gives CDR1 DFQATT, CDR2 SNEGSKA (reference sequence). The V gene lost 3 bases and the J gene lost 4 bases, with 14 bases spanning the gap. CDR3 amino acids: CSASVAFGADTQYF. In DNA form, the CDR3 reads TGCAGTGCTAGTGTAGCGTTTGGAGCAGATACGCAGTATTTT.

This clonotype was detected a few times. V usage is TRBV3-1 and J usage is TRBJ2-7; 9 bases align to TRBD2. V shed 1 base and J 6 bases; nucleotides not matched to a gene: 4. This CDR3 spans 14 amino acids. CDR1 and CDR2 from the germline V gene are LGHDT and YNNKEL (reference sequence). The CDR3 DNA is TGTGCCAGCAGCCAAGTCGGCGGGAGGGGCGAGCAGTACTTC. The encoded protein is CASSQVGGRGEQYF.

Here the CDR3 reads CASNTNNKETQYF. The CDR3 nucleotides read TGTGCCAGCAACACTAACAACAAAGAGACCCAGTACTTC. The chain has TRBV7-9 and TRBJ2-5; D not certain. Trimming shortened V by 7 bases and J by 3 bases, and 12 bases separated the two germline ends. The CDR3 contains 13 residues. Germline CDR1 and CDR2: SEHNR and FQNEAQ (reference sequence). Variable domain in full (rest from reference TRBV7-9 and TRBJ2-5): DTGVSQNPRHKITKRGQNVTFRCDPISEHNRLYWYRQTLGQGPEFLTYFQNEAQLEKSRLLSDRFSAERPKGSFSTLEIQRTEQGDSAMYLCASNTNNKETQYFGPGTRLLVL.

The rearrangement joins TRBV6-5 to TRBJ2-6; perhaps TRBD1 as D (5 bases). Germline V gene lookup returns CDR1 MNHEY and CDR2 SVGAGI. The CDR3 length is 15 residues. V shed 1 base and J shed 2 bases, with 6 bases lying between them. This CDR3 reads CASSYLGAGANVLTF. The CDR3 coding sequence is TGTGCCAGCAGTTACTTAGGGGCTGGGGCCAACGTCCTGACTTTC.

The sample holds a few counts of this clonotype. The genes are TRBV20-1 and TRBJ2-5; possible D gene TRBD1, 6 bases. Trimming cost V 3 bases and J 4 bases, with 9 bases left between them. Germline V lookup: CDR1 DFQATT, CDR2 SNEGSKA (reference sequence). The CDR3 has 12 residues. The CDR3 here is CSASGQLETQYF. CDR3 in DNA: TGCAGTGCTAGCGGACAGCTAGAGACCCAGTACTTC.

This clonotype was counted between two and nine times. The chain links TRBV27 to TRBJ2-2; TRBD2 agrees at 7 bases. This CDR3 has 16 residues. J gave up 5 bases and V 3 bases, and 9 bases lay outside the gene matches. Germline V gene sequence: CDR1 MNHEY, CDR2 SMNVEV (reference sequence). The CDR3 DNA reads TGTGCCAGCAGTTTCGGGGGGAGGGGAATTACCGGGGAGCTGTTTTTT. It yields the protein CASSFGGRGITGELFF.

In this sample, this clonotype turned up a few times. As DNA, the CDR3 is TGTGCCAGCCAACAGGGGTACGAGCAGTACTTC. This codes for CASQQGYEQYF. The chain employs TRBV6-2 or TRBV6-3 and TRBJ2-7; TRBD1 agrees at 7 bases. Unmatched junction bases numbered 2, after V lost 8 bases and J lost 4 bases. This CDR3 contains 11 residues. Germline V gene data show CDR1 as MNHEY and CDR2 as SVGEGT.

This clonotype was recorded a few times. The CDR3 DNA is TGTGCCAGCAGTGAATATAAGGGGCAAAGTGAAGCTTTCTTT. As protein: CASSEYKGQSEAFF. The chain is built from TRBV25-1 and TRBJ1-1; D possibly corresponds to TRBD1 (5 bases). Looked up from germline, CDR1 is MGHDK and CDR2 is SYGVNS. This CDR3 has 14 amino acids. Trimming took 0 bases from V and 7 from J, leaving 12 bases between them.

This clonotype came up many times. CDR3 protein: CSATNPKETQYF. Here the CDR3 DNA reads TGCAGTGCTACTAACCCCAAAGAGACCCAGTACTTC. The chain uses TRBV20-1 and TRBJ2-5; D remains ambiguous. Trimming shortened V by 4 bases and J by 3 bases, and 9 bases separated the two germline ends. This CDR3 is 12 amino acids long. Per germline, CDR1 DFQATT and CDR2 SNEGSKA (reference sequence).

The rearrangement uses TRBV3-1 and TRBJ2-3; D gene unclear. V was cut by 11 bases and J by 1 base, with 25 bases left in between. The CDR3 totals 17 residues. Looked up from germline, CDR1 is LGHDT and CDR2 is YNNKEL (reference sequence). The chain's CDR3 is CACCKEVPSSRTDTQYF. The CDR3 DNA follows: TGTGCCTGCTGCAAAGAGGTCCCATCGAGCCGCACAGATACGCAGTATTTT.

This clonotype was counted many times. The V and J genes are TRBV2 and TRBJ2-5; a possible D gene is TRBD1 (6 bases). Germline V gene data show CDR1 as SNHLY and CDR2 as FYNNEI. Trimming took off 3 bases at V and 4 bases at J, with 9 bases between the two ends. This CDR3 contains 13 residues. The CDR3 loop is CASSETGTETQYF. The DNA of the CDR3 is TGTGCCAGCAGTGAGACAGGAACAGAGACCCAGTACTTC.

V gene TRBV7-2 combines with J gene TRBJ2-7, with 7 bases identical to TRBD1. The CDR3 has 14 residues. Per the germline V gene, CDR1 is SGHTA and CDR2 is FQGNSA. The ends lost 5 bases at V and 1 base at J; junction bases unmatched: 5. The CDR3 reads CASSRGQQSYEQYF. Written as DNA, the CDR3 is TGTGCCAGCAGCCGGGGACAGCAGTCCTACGAGCAGTACTTC. Supplemented by reference TRBV7-2 and TRBJ2-7, the full variable domain reads GAGVSQSPSNKVTEKGKDVELRCDPISGHTALYWYRQSLGQGLEFLIYFQGNSAPDKSGLPSDRFSAERTGGSVSTLTIQRTQQEDSAVYLCASSRGQQSYEQYFGPGTRLTVT.

This clonotype came up many times. The chain employs TRBV25-1 and TRBJ2-1; possibly TRBD2 for D (5 bases). The CDR3 is made up of 14 amino acids. V was trimmed by 5 bases and J by 4 bases, leaving 12 bases between them. Germline CDR1 MGHDK, CDR2 SYGVNS. The CDR3, as DNA: TGTGCCAGCAGTAGACATCCGGGGTACAATGAGCAGTTCTTC. Translation gives CASSRHPGYNEQFF.

This clonotype was found a few times. This chain uses TRBV4-2 with TRBJ2-5; possibly TRBD1 or TRBD2 for D (6 bases each). There are 15 residues in the CDR3. CDR1 and CDR2 (germline): LGHNA, YNFKEQ. The V end lost 4 bases, the J end lost 2 bases, and 14 bases lay between the germline ends. The CDR3 sequence: CASSPRGEAQETQYF. The CDR3 coding sequence is TGTGCCAGCAGCCCGAGGGGGGAGGCGCAAGAGACCCAGTACTTC.

This clonotype appeared many times. The chain is built from TRBV20-1 and TRBJ2-7, with unresolved D. CDR3 length: 15 residues. The germline V gene encodes CDR1 DFQATT and CDR2 SNEGSKA (reference sequence). Trimming left V 5 bases short and J 3 bases short, with 20 bases between. In DNA, the CDR3 is TGCAGTGCTGCCTCCCCGACACCGACAAACTACGAGCAGTACTTC. Residues: CSAASPTPTNYEQYF.

In this sample, this clonotype turned up many times. This chain links TRBV10-3 with TRBJ1-3; D might be TRBD1 (6 bases). CDR1 is ENHRY, CDR2 SYGVKD, per germline. The CDR3 is made up of 15 amino acids. Trimming stripped 3 bases from V and 3 bases from J, with 12 bases between. This chain's CDR3 is CAISERGQGGNTIYF. The CDR3 region has the DNA TGTGCCATCAGTGAACGGGGGCAAGGTGGAAACACCATATATTTT.

This clonotype showed up many times. The V and J genes are TRBV19 and TRBJ1-1; D unresolved. The germline CDR1 and CDR2 sequences are LNHDA and SQIVND (reference sequence). Trimming cost V 3 bases and J 4 bases, with 3 bases left between them. This CDR3 spans 11 amino acids. CDR3 protein: CASSMITEAFF. CDR3 DNA sequence: TGTGCCAGTAGTATGATCACTGAAGCTTTCTTT. Full variable domain (missing parts from reference TRBV19 and TRBJ1-1): DGGITQSPKYLFRKEGQNVTLSCEQNLNHDAMYWYRQDPGQGLRLIYYSQIVNDFQKGDIAEGYSVSREKKESFPLTVTSAQKNPTAFYLCASSMITEAFFGQGTRLTVV.

The chain is built from TRBV7-2 and TRBJ2-4; D might be TRBD2 (6 bases). Trimming removed 4 bases at V and 9 bases at J, with 10 bases between. Per the germline V gene, CDR1 is SGHTA and CDR2 is FQGNSA. The length of the CDR3 is 12 residues. CDR3 in amino acids: CASSSNGGIQYF. The CDR3 nucleotides are TGTGCCAGCAGCTCAAACGGGGGCATTCAGTACTTC.

This clonotype was counted between two and nine times. The V and J genes are TRBV9 and TRBJ2-7; D may correspond to TRBD1 or TRBD2 (5 bases each). The V end was cut by 0 bases, the J end by 2 bases, with 12 bases between. The germline V gene has CDR1 SGDLS and CDR2 YYNGEE. The CDR3 loop spans 15 amino acids. CDR3 protein: CASSVAGMGPYEQYF. The CDR3 DNA reads TGTGCCAGCAGCGTAGCGGGGATGGGACCCTACGAGCAGTACTTC.

Comments on this clonotype: At one of its ends the junction is not consistent with the germline gene, which may arise from a read error. This chain connects TRBV5-4 to TRBJ2-1; D not certain. Germline-derived CDR1 and CDR2 are SGHNT and YYREEE (reference sequence). CDR3 length: 12 residues. The CDR3 region is CANSLVGNEQFF. In DNA form, the CDR3 reads TGTGCCAACAGCTTGGTAGGCAATGAGCAGTTCTTC. Combining the CDR3 with reference TRBV5-4 and TRBJ2-1 gives the whole variable domain ETGVTQSPTHLIKTRGQQVTLRCSSQSGHNTVSWYQQALGQGPQFIFQYYREEENGRGNFPPRFSGLQFPNYSSELNVNALELDDSALYLCANSLVGNEQFFGPGTRLTVL.

This sequence joins TRBV9 and TRBJ2-2; 8 nucleotides match TRBD1. The CDR3 runs 16 residues. The germline gives CDR1 SGDLS, CDR2 YYNGEE. With V trimmed by 4 bases and J by 1 base, 6 bases remained unmatched. The CDR3 bases are TGTGCCAGCAGCCATTTCAGGGGGCTGAACACCGGGGAGCTGTTTTTT. Translating gives CASSHFRGLNTGELFF.

This clonotype occurred many times. The rearrangement joins TRBV5-5 to TRBJ2-1; a weak D match, TRBD1 (6 bases). The CDR3 is 15 amino acids. CDR1 SGHKS and CDR2 YYEKEE come from the germline V gene (reference sequence). Trimming pared 0 bases from V and 2 bases from J, leaving 9 bases between. CDR3 nucleotides: TGTGCCAGCAGCTTGGCACAGGGAACCTACAATGAGCAGTTCTTC. Residues: CASSLAQGTYNEQFF. Together with reference TRBV5-5 and TRBJ2-1, the CDR3 gives the full variable domain: DAGVTQSPTHLIKTRGQQVTLRCSPISGHKSVSWYQQVLGQGPQFIFQYYEKEERGRGNFPDRFSARQFPNYSSELNVNALLLGDSALYLCASSLAQGTYNEQFFGPGTRLTVL.

This chain joins TRBV5-1 and TRBJ2-1; D perhaps matches TRBD2 (6 bases). Trimming stripped 4 bases from V and 12 bases from J, with 11 bases between. The CDR3 contains 11 residues. Germline loops: CDR1 SGHRS, CDR2 YFSETQ. CDR3 sequence reads: CASSTRDSQFF. The CDR3 DNA reads as TGCGCCAGCAGCACCCGGGACTCGCAGTTCTTC. Using reference TRBV5-1 and TRBJ2-1 for the parts outside the CDR3, the full variable domain is KAGVTQTPRYLIKTRGQQVTLSCSPISGHRSVSWYQQTPGQGLQFLFEYFSETQRNKGNFPGRFSGRQFSNSRSEMNVSTLELGDSALYLCASSTRDSQFFGPGTRLTVL.

In this sample, this clonotype turned up a few times. The chain is built from TRBV3-1 and TRBJ1-1; maybe TRBD1 (5 bases). V lost 6 bases to trimming and J lost 5 bases, with 22 bases between them. This CDR3 has 16 amino acids. Germline V CDR1 and CDR2: LGHDT, YNNKEL (reference sequence). The CDR3, as DNA: TGTGCCAGCAGACGAGGGACGGGACCCAAAGGGACTGAAGCTTTCTTT. It translates to CASRRGTGPKGTEAFF. Full variable domain (remainder filled in from reference TRBV3-1 and TRBJ1-1): DTAVSQTPKYLVTQMGNDKSIKCEQNLGHDTMYWYKQDSKKFLKIMFSYNNKELIINETVPNRFSPKSPDKAHLNLHINSLELGDSAVYFCASRRGTGPKGTEAFFGQGTRLTVV.